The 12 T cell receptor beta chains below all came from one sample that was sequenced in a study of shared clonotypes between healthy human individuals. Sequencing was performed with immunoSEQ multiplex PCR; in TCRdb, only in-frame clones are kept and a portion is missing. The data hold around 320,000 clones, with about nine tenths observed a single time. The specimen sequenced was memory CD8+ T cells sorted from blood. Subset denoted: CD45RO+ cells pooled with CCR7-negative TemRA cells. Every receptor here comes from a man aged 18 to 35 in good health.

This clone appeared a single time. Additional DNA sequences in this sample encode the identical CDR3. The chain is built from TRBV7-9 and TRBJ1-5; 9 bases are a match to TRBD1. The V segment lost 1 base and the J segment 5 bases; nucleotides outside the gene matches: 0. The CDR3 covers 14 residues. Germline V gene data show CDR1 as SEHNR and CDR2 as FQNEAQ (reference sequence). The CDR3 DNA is TGTGCCAGCAGCTTAGGACAGGGGGATCAGCCCCAGCATTTT. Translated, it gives CASSLGQGDQPQHF.

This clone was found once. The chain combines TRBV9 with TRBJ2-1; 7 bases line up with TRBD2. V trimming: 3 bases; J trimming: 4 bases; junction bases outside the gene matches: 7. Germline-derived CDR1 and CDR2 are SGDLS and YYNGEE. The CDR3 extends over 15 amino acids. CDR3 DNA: TGTGCCAGCAGCGCGGCGGGGGTCCCATACAATGAGCAGTTCTTC. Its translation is CASSAAGVPYNEQFF. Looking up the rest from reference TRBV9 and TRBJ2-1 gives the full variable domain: DSGVTQTPKHLITATGQRVTLRCSPRSGDLSVYWYQQSLDQGLQFLIQYYNGEERAKGNILERFSAQQFPDLHSELNLSSLELGDSALYFCASSAAGVPYNEQFFGPGTRLTVL.

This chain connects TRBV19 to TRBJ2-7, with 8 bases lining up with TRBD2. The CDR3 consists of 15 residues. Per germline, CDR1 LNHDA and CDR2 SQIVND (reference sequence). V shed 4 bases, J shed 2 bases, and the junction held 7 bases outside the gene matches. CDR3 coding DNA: TGTGCCAGTAGTAAAGAGCGGGAGCCGACCTACGAGCAGTACTTC. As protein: CASSKEREPTYEQYF. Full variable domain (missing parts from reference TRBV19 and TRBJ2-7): DGGITQSPKYLFRKEGQNVTLSCEQNLNHDAMYWYRQDPGQGLRLIYYSQIVNDFQKGDIAEGYSVSREKKESFPLTVTSAQKNPTAFYLCASSKEREPTYEQYFGPGTRLTVT.

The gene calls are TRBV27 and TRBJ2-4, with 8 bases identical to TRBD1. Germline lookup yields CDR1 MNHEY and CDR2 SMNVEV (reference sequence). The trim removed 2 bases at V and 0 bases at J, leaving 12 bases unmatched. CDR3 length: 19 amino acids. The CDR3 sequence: CASSLAGGEVYLAKNIQYF. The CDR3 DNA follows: TGTGCCAGCAGTTTAGCAGGGGGCGAGGTCTATCTAGCCAAAAACATTCAGTACTTC.

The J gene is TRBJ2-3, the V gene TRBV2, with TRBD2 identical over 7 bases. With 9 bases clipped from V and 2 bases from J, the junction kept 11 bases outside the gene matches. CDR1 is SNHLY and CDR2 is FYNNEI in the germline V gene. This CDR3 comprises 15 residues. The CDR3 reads CASELTSYLTDTQYF. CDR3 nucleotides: TGTGCCAGTGAACTGACTAGCTACCTCACAGATACGCAGTATTTT.

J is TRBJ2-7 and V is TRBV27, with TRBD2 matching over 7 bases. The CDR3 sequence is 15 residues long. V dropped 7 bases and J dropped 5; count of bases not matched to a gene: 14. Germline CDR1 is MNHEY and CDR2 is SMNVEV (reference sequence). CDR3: CASTSPGGGWNEQYF. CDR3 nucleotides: TGTGCCAGCACTTCCCCCGGGGGAGGGTGGAACGAGCAGTACTTC.

The CDR3 reads CASSSRDGTYEQYF. As DNA, the CDR3 is TGTGCCAGTAGTTCCAGGGACGGCACCTACGAGCAGTACTTC. The chain has TRBV19 and TRBJ2-7; either TRBD1 or TRBD2 may fit D (5 bases each). The CDR3 totals 14 residues. Germline CDR1 LNHDA, CDR2 SQIVND (reference sequence). The ends were cut back, 5 bases at V and 2 bases at J, with 13 bases in the middle.

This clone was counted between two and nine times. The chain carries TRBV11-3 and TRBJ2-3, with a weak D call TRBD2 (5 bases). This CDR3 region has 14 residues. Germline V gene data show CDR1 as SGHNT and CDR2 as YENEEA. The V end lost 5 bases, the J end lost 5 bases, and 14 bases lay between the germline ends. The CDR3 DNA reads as TGTGCCAGCAGCACTGGACTCGGAGGAGATACGCAGTATTTT. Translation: CASSTGLGGDTQYF.

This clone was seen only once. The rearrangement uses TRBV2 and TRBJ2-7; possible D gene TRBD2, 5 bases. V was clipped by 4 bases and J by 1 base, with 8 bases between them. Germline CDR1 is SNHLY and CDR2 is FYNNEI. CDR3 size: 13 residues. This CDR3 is CASSVGESYEQYF. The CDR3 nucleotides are TGTGCCAGCAGTGTGGGAGAATCCTACGAGCAGTACTTC.

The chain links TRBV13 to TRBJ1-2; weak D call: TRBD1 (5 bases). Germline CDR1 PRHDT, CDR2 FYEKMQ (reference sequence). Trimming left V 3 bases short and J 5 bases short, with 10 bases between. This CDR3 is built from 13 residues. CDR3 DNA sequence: TGTGCCAGCAGCTTTGGGACTCTGTATGGCTACACCTTC. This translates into CASSFGTLYGYTF.

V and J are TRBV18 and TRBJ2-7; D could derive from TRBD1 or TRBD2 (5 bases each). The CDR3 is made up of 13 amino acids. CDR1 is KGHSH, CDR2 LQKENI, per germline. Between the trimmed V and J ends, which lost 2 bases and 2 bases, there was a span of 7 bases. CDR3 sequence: CASSPGTAYEQYF. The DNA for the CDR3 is TGTGCCAGCTCACCAGGGACGGCCTACGAGCAGTACTTC.

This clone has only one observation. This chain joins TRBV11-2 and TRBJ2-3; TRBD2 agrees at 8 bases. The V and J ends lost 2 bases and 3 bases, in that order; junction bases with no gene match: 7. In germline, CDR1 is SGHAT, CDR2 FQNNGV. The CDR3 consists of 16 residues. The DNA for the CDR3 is TGTGCCAGCAGCTTAACACTAGCGGAAGGAACAGATACGCAGTATTTT. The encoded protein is CASSLTLAEGTDTQYF.